A selection of T cell receptor beta chains follows, all from one sample in a study of T-cell memory formation after mild COVID-19. Each CDR3 protein gets one entry after TCRdb re-called the 5' RACE reads with MiXCR. The sample lists about 200,000 distinct CDR3 sequences; 9.5% were seen once. The sequencing input was PBMCs or a T cell subset sorted from them (not recorded which). These receptors all stem from a man between 18 and 29 years old who had mild COVID-19 (a few samples of this study predate the infection). Cell type and time point are not known. Both conserved end residues are part of each CDR3. A D gene is named only where the DNA matches it firmly. The size entry is marked missing in some rows and otherwise reads once, few, many or a size class.

D gene: TRBD1; J gene: TRBJ1-4; clone size: few; V gene: TRBV7-9; CDR3 length: 15; CDR3 DNA: TGTGCCAGCACGGGACAGGGTGGTACTGGTGAAAAACTGTTTTTT; CDR3 protein: CASTGQGGTGEKLFF
D gene: -; J gene: TRBJ1-6; clone size: many; V gene: TRBV7-8; CDR3 length: 14; CDR3 DNA: TGTGCCAGCAGCTTAGCGCTTGGTGGTTCACCCCTCCACTTT; CDR3 protein: CASSLALGGSPLHF
D gene: -; J gene: TRBJ2-2; clone size: -; V gene: TRBV5-5; CDR3 length: 15; CDR3 DNA: TGTGCCAGCAGCTTGGTACAAAAGAACACCGGGGAGCTGTTTTTT; CDR3 protein: CASSLVQKNTGELFF
D gene: TRBD1; J gene: TRBJ1-1; clone size: -; V gene: TRBV18; CDR3 length: 14; CDR3 DNA: TGTGCCAGCTCACCAGACGGACAGGTCGGGCGAGCTTTCTTT; CDR3 protein: CASSPDGQVGRAFF
D gene: -; J gene: TRBJ1-1; clone size: many; V gene: TRBV5-1; CDR3 length: 12; CDR3 DNA: TGCGCCAGCAGCGACTTAGACACTGAAGCTTTCTTT; CDR3 protein: CASSDLDTEAFF
D gene: -; J gene: TRBJ2-4; clone size: many; V gene: TRBV6-5; CDR3 length: 15; CDR3 DNA: TGTGCCAGCAGTTACTCACTGGGCACCAAAAACATTCAGTACTTC; CDR3 protein: CASSYSLGTKNIQYF
D gene: TRBD1; J gene: TRBJ1-1; clone size: many; V gene: TRBV5-1; CDR3 length: 15; CDR3 DNA: TGCGCCAGCAGCTTGTTGGGACAGGGGACGACTGAAGCTTTCTTT; CDR3 protein: CASSLLGQGTTEAFF
D gene: TRBD2; J gene: TRBJ2-3; clone size: many; V gene: TRBV7-2; CDR3 length: 14; CDR3 DNA: TGTGCCAGCAGCATAGGGACTAGCGGGGATACGCAGTATTTT; CDR3 protein: CASSIGTSGDTQYF
D gene: -; J gene: TRBJ2-1; clone size: -; V gene: TRBV5-5; CDR3 length: 13; CDR3 DNA: TGTGCCAGCAGCCCCTGGGCCGCCAATGAGCAGTTCTTC; CDR3 protein: CASSPWAANEQFF
D gene: -; J gene: TRBJ2-1; clone size: many; V gene: TRBV29-1; CDR3 length: 12; CDR3 DNA: TGCAGCGTTGACAGGCGGTACAATGAGCAGTTCTTC; CDR3 protein: CSVDRRYNEQFF
D gene: -; J gene: TRBJ2-5; clone size: many; V gene: TRBV25-1; CDR3 length: 13; CDR3 DNA: TGTGCCAGCAGTGAGAGGGACCAAGAGACCCAGTACTTC; CDR3 protein: CASSERDQETQYF
D gene: TRBD2; J gene: TRBJ2-3; clone size: -; V gene: TRBV7-9; CDR3 length: 17; CDR3 DNA: TGTGCCAGCAGCCCTAGACTAGCGGGGGCCCTCAGGGGGACGCAGTATTTT; CDR3 protein: CASSPRLAGALRGTQYF
D gene: -; J gene: TRBJ2-5; clone size: -; V gene: TRBV12-3/TRBV12-4; CDR3 length: 13; CDR3 DNA: TGTGCCAGCAGTTTAGGGCAGGTGGGGACCCAGTACTTC; CDR3 protein: CASSLGQVGTQYF
D gene: -; J gene: TRBJ1-4; clone size: many; V gene: TRBV2; CDR3 length: 14; CDR3 DNA: TGTGCCAGCAGCCAGGGCGCAACTAATGAAAAACTGTTTTTT; CDR3 protein: CASSQGATNEKLFF
D gene: TRBD1; J gene: TRBJ1-6; clone size: many; V gene: TRBV4-1; CDR3 length: 15; CDR3 DNA: TGCGCCACCCGACAGGGAGGGGGGATAAATTCACCCCTCCACTTT; CDR3 protein: CATRQGGGINSPLHF
D gene: -; J gene: TRBJ2-3; clone size: -; V gene: TRBV5-6; CDR3 length: 15; CDR3 DNA: TGTGCCAGCAGCTTCGACGCCGGGGCGTCAGATACGCAGTATTTT; CDR3 protein: CASSFDAGASDTQYF
D gene: -; J gene: TRBJ2-2; clone size: few; V gene: TRBV25-1; CDR3 length: 16; CDR3 DNA: TGTGCCAGCAGTGACCCCCGGCAGAGGCCCCCCGGGGAGCTGTTTTTT; CDR3 protein: CASSDPRQRPPGELFF
D gene: TRBD2; J gene: TRBJ2-7; clone size: many; V gene: TRBV27; CDR3 length: 17; CDR3 DNA: TGTGCCAGCAGTAGTCCGGGACTAGCGGGGGGGCCGTCCGAGCAGTACTTC; CDR3 protein: CASSSPGLAGGPSEQYF
D gene: -; J gene: TRBJ1-6; clone size: few; V gene: TRBV3-1; CDR3 length: 13; CDR3 DNA: TGTGCCAGCCCCGCCGGGCCGGACTCACCCCTCCACTTT; CDR3 protein: CASPAGPDSPLHF
D gene: -; J gene: TRBJ2-5; clone size: few; V gene: TRBV2; CDR3 length: 11; CDR3 DNA: TGTGCCAGTTCGGGGGAGAAGACCCAGTACTTC; CDR3 protein: CASSGEKTQYF
D gene: TRBD1; J gene: TRBJ2-4; clone size: few; V gene: TRBV19; CDR3 length: 13; CDR3 DNA: TGTGCCAGTAGCCTCCAGGGGGCGGAAATTCAGTACTTC; CDR3 protein: CASSLQGAEIQYF
D gene: TRBD1; J gene: TRBJ1-1; clone size: -; V gene: TRBV3-1; CDR3 length: 15; CDR3 DNA: TGTGCCAGCAGAACGCGGACAGGGGGGACCACTGAAGCTTTCTTT; CDR3 protein: CASRTRTGGTTEAFF
D gene: -; J gene: TRBJ1-4; clone size: -; V gene: TRBV30; CDR3 length: 15; CDR3 DNA: TGTGCCTGGAGTGTACTCGGGCCGTTAACGGGAAAACTGTTTTTT; CDR3 protein: CAWSVLGPLTGKLFF
D gene: -; J gene: TRBJ1-2; clone size: few; V gene: TRBV5-1; CDR3 length: 14; CDR3 DNA: TGCGCCAGCAGCTTGAATCCAGGCGATTATGGCTACACCTTC; CDR3 protein: CASSLNPGDYGYTF
D gene: -; J gene: TRBJ2-7; clone size: -; V gene: TRBV20-1; CDR3 length: 14; CDR3 DNA: TGCAGTGCTAGCCTCTCGCAGGGACTTCACGAGCAGTACTTC; CDR3 protein: CSASLSQGLHEQYF
D gene: -; J gene: TRBJ2-1; clone size: -; V gene: TRBV5-4; CDR3 length: 12; CDR3 DNA: TGTGCCAGCAGCTTTGATTCGGAGGCGCAGTTCTTC; CDR3 protein: CASSFDSEAQFF
D gene: -; J gene: TRBJ1-4; clone size: few; V gene: TRBV2; CDR3 length: 16; CDR3 DNA: TGTGCCAGCAGTGATAGACCTGTGTGGACTAATGAAAAACTGTTTTTT; CDR3 protein: CASSDRPVWTNEKLFF